Shown below are 9 T cell receptor beta chains from a single sample sequenced in a study of CD8+ T cells in alopecia areata. cDNA reverse transcribed from extracted RNA served as the sequencing template. The table came from immunoSEQ multiplex PCR; TCRdb's copy has only in-frame clones and leaves some out. This sample carries 140,000 or so clones, 51% of them seen once, and the ten largest clones take roughly 0.9%. The sample was CD4+ T cells sorted from blood, taken at week 0. The origin of the receptors is a human donor with alopecia areata.

This clone has just a few counts. The chain is built from TRBV6-1 and TRBJ2-2; D unresolved. Per germline, CDR1 MNHNS and CDR2 SASEGT. The CDR3 sequence is 12 residues long. Deletions cut 0 bases from V and 5 bases from J, with 1 base between. CDR3 sequence (DNA): TGTGCCAGCAGTGAAGCTACCGGGGAGCTGTTTTTT. Translation gives CASSEATGELFF.

This clone was seen a few times. The V gene is TRBV29-1, the J gene TRBJ1-2; D is unresolved. This CDR3 comprises 13 residues. V was cut by 4 bases and J by 0 bases, with 9 bases left in between. CDR1 and CDR2 from the germline V gene are SQVTM and ANQGSEA. In nucleotides, the CDR3 is TGCAGCGTTGCACTGACACCTAACTATGGCTACACCTTC. Protein product: CSVALTPNYGYTF. The variable domain in full, completed from reference TRBV29-1 and TRBJ1-2, reads SAVISQKPSRDICQRGTSLTIQCQVDSQVTMMFWYRQQPGQSLTLIATANQGSEATYESGFVIDKFPISRPNLTFSTLTVSNMSPEDSSIYLCSVALTPNYGYTFGSGTRLTVV.

This clone was found a few times. V usage is TRBV7-2 and J usage is TRBJ2-1, with TRBD2 matching 7 bases. V was clipped by 2 bases and J by 8 bases; unmatched bases: 12. Germline assignment: CDR1 SGHTA and CDR2 FQGNSA. This CDR3 has 16 amino acids. This CDR3 is CASSLLPPGLVHEQFF. DNA for the CDR3: TGTGCCAGCAGCTTACTACCACCAGGACTAGTACATGAGCAGTTCTTC.

This clone has at least ten counts. The chain employs TRBV4-2 and TRBJ2-3; the D gene is possibly TRBD2 (6 bases). Germline V gives CDR1 LGHNA, CDR2 YNFKEQ. The CDR3 covers 14 residues. V lost 4 bases and J lost 10, with 18 bases in between. The CDR3 coding sequence is TGTGCCAGCAGCCCCAGCGGGCCTCCTGAGGCGCAGTATTTT. Its translation: CASSPSGPPEAQYF.

The genes are TRBV7-2 and TRBJ2-1; 8 bases are a match to TRBD2. The CDR3 is 15 amino acids. With V trimmed by 5 bases and J by 7 bases, 10 bases remained unmatched. Germline V gene lookup returns CDR1 SGHTA and CDR2 FQGNSA. CDR3 loop: CASSPRYSGTNEQFF. As DNA, the CDR3 is TGTGCCAGCAGCCCCCGCTATAGCGGGACGAATGAGCAGTTCTTC.

This chain links TRBV11-2 with TRBJ2-1; 11 positions agree with TRBD2. Looked up from germline, CDR1 is SGHAT and CDR2 is FQNNGV. V lost 5 bases, J lost 5 bases, and 5 bases stayed unmatched. The CDR3 covers 15 residues. In DNA form, the CDR3 reads TGTGCCAGCAGCCCTCGACTAGCGGGGAACAATGAGCAGTTCTTC. Translation: CASSPRLAGNNEQFF. The whole variable domain, remainder taken from reference TRBV11-2 and TRBJ2-1, is EAGVAQSPRYKIIEKRQSVAFWCNPISGHATLYWYQQILGQGPKLLIQFQNNGVVDDSQLPKDRFSAERLKGVDSTLKIQPAKLEDSAVYLCASSPRLAGNNEQFFGPGTRLTVL.

The gene calls are TRBV29-1 and TRBJ2-7, with D possibly called TRBD1 or TRBD2 (5 bases each). This CDR3 region has 13 residues. The V gene lost 1 base and the J gene lost 0 bases, with 7 bases spanning the gap. Per germline, CDR1 SQVTM and CDR2 ANQGSEA. This CDR3 is CSVEGGFSYEQYF. CDR3 nucleotides: TGCAGCGTTGAAGGGGGGTTCTCCTACGAGCAGTACTTC.

The chain joins TRBV7-2 to TRBJ2-3; a weak D match, TRBD2 (6 bases). Germline CDR1 SGHTA, CDR2 FQGNSA. This CDR3 region has 16 residues. Trimming shortened V by 2 bases and J by 8 bases, and 20 bases separated the two germline ends. The CDR3 region is CASSLLGRASEGTQYF. Written as DNA, the CDR3 is TGTGCCAGCAGCTTATTGGGGCGGGCCTCGGAGGGTACGCAGTATTTT.

The gene calls are TRBV29-1 and TRBJ2-7; 7 nucleotides match TRBD2. Germline-derived CDR1 and CDR2 are SQVTM and ANQGSEA. After removal of 7 bases from V and 5 bases from J, the junction contained 11 bases not matched to a gene. This CDR3 region has 13 residues. The CDR3 nucleotides read TGCAGCGCTACACCGGGACTATGGCACGAGCAGTACTTC. This codes for CSATPGLWHEQYF.